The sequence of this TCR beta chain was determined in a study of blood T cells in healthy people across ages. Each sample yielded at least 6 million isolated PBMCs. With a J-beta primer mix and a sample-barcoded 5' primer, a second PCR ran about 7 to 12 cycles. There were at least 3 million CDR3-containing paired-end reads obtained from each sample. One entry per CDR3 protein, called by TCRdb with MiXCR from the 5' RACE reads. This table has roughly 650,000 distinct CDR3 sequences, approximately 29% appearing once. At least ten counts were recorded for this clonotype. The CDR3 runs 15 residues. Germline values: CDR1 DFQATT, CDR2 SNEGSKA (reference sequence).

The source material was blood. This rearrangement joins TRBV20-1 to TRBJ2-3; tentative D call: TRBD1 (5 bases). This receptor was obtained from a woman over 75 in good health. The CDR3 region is CSTEAGFDLTDTQYF. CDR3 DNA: TGCAGCACTGAGGCAGGGTTCGACCTCACAGATACGCAGTATTTT.